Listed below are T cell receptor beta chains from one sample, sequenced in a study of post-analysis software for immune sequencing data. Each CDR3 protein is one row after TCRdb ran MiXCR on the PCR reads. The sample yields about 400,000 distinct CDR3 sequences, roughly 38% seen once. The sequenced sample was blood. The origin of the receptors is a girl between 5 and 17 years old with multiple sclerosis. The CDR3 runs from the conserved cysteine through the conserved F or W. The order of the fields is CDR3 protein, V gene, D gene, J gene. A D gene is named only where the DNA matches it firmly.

CASSISGVEDTQYF TRBV12-3/TRBV12-4 TRBD2 TRBJ2-3
CASSQGQGNGYTF TRBV7-2 TRBD1 TRBJ1-2
CASSQDIGRRATSTDTQYF TRBV4-2 NA TRBJ2-3
CASSSGALTSGTDTQYF TRBV6-1 NA TRBJ2-3
CSVEGKDPRRGYTF TRBV29-1 NA TRBJ1-2
CASSLSGAGEQFF TRBV12-3/TRBV12-4 NA TRBJ2-1
CASSLYFGGVGNTEAFF TRBV28 NA TRBJ1-1
CATSKGSGAGETQYF TRBV15 TRBD2 TRBJ2-5
CASSFSWGEQFF TRBV7-2 NA TRBJ2-1
CASSHWGQGYEQYF TRBV4-1 TRBD1 TRBJ2-7
CASSKTGHNYEQYF TRBV12-3/TRBV12-4 NA TRBJ2-7
CASSLVRTNTGELFF TRBV5-1 NA TRBJ2-2
CASTPPGGQITDTQYF TRBV2 NA TRBJ2-3
CASTSYAGNTDTQYF TRBV7-2 NA TRBJ2-3
CASSPYSGQRANTEAFF TRBV7-3 NA TRBJ1-1
CSAFNANYGYTF TRBV20-1 NA TRBJ1-2
CASSPQRDDTREEQYF TRBV18 NA TRBJ2-5
CASSQTGIITEAFF TRBV5-8 TRBD1 TRBJ1-1
CASSIAGGTDTEYF TRBV12-3/TRBV12-4 TRBD2 TRBJ2-3
CSVDPQAYGYTF TRBV29-1 NA TRBJ1-2
CAIRDSGNTEAFF TRBV10-3 NA TRBJ1-1
CASSQIDPLPGELFF TRBV4-1 NA TRBJ2-2
CASSLTEQSTGYGYTF TRBV12-3/TRBV12-4 NA TRBJ1-2
CSARNAGGGNEQFF TRBV20-1 TRBD2 TRBJ2-1
CSASGRYGYTF TRBV20-1 NA TRBJ1-2
CASSYSTSGSIFQYF TRBV6-2/TRBV6-3 TRBD2 TRBJ2-4
CASSQEGWRGGANTGELFF TRBV4-3 TRBD2 TRBJ2-2
CASSQTSGGAADTQYF TRBV4-1 TRBD2 TRBJ2-3
CASSLRRSGAEAFF TRBV7-2 NA TRBJ1-1
CASSSLGWVNEQFF TRBV12-3/TRBV12-4 NA TRBJ2-1
CASSSYPGLASNEQYF TRBV7-2 TRBD2 TRBJ2-7
CASSLIGSGELFF TRBV7-3 NA TRBJ2-2
CASSLEVGIGQPQHF TRBV12-3/TRBV12-4 NA TRBJ1-5
CSARDLSGQETQYF TRBV20-1 NA TRBJ2-5
CASGGQTDQPQHF TRBV9 NA TRBJ1-5
CSARAGDLRTEAFF TRBV20-1 NA TRBJ1-1
CASSAVEQFF TRBV2 NA TRBJ2-1
CASSPWPPASGGAGANVLTF TRBV3-1 TRBD2 TRBJ2-6
CASSSGQSSETQYF TRBV5-1 NA NA
CASSQDLAGGLDEQYF TRBV4-3 TRBD2 TRBJ2-7
CASGAGTEAFF TRBV2 NA TRBJ1-1